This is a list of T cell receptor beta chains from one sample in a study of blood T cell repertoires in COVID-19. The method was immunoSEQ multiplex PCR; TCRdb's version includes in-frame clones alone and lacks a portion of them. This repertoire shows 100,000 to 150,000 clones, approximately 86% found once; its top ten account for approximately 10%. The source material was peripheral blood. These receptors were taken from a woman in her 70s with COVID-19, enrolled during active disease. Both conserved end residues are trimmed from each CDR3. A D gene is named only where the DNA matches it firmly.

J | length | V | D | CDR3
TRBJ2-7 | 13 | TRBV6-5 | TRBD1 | ASPSTGAPLDEQY
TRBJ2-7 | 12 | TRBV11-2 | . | ASSRESWSYEQY
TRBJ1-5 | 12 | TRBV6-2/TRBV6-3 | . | ASSYSVGRQPQH
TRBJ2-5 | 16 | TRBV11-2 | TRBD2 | ASSLGRLAGGTQETQY
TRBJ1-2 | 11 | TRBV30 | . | AWRGQSLDGYT
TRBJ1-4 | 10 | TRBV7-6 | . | ASSSRNEKLF
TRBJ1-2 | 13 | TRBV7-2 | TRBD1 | ASSLRTGWGHGYT
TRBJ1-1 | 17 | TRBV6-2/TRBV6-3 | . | ASSYSILGETASGTEAF
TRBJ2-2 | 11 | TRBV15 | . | ATSRDRTGELF
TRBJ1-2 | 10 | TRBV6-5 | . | ASRSGLSGYT
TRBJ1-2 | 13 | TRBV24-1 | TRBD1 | ATSDGGQGDRGYT
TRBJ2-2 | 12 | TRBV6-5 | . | ASSNTGTNGELF
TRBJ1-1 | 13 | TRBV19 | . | ASSTLQGSSTEAF
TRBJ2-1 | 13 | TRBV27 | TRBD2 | ASRIGGGAGSEQF
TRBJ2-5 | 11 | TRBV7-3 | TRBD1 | ASSTQQGQTQY
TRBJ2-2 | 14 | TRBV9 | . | ASSVAPRGNTGELF
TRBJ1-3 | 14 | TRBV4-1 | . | ASSQVPGALKNTIY
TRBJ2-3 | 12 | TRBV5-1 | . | ASSLVAEADTQY
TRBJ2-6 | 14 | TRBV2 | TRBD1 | ASRGQGRTGANVLT
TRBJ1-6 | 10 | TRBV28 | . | ASSLLDSPLH
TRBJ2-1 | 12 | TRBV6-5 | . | ASRRTVSINEQF
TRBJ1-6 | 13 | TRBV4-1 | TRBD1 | ASSLDRGGSSPLH
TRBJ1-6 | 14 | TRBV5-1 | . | ASSSSGQSVNSPLH
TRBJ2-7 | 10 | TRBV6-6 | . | ASSREGYEQY
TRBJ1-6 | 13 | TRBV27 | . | ASSSGGGYNSPLH
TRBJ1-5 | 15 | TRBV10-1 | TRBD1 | ASRCGQVRRINQPQH
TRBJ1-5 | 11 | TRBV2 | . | ASSERRNQPQH
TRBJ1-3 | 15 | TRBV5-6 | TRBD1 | ASSTYRTGYSGNTIY
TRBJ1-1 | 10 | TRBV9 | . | ASSQGFTEAF
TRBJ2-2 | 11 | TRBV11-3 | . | ASSAGNHGELF
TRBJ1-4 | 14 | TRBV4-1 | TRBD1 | ASSQEVTGPNEKLF
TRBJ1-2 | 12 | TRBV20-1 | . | SASLEETTKGYT
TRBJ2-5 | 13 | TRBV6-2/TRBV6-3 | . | ASSYSRGVGETQY
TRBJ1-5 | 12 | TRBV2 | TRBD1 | ASKNIQGNQPQH
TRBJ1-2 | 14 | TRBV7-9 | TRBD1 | ASSSRDRGHNYGYT
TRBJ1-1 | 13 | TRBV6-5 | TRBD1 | ASSSGTVMNTEAF
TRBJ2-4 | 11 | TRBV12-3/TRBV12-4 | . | ASRQGPKNIQY
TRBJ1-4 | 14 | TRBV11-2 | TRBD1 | ASSLGDRGFNEKLF
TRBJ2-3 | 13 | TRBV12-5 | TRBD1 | ASGLGTGYTDTQY
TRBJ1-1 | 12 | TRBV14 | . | ASSQDRNRLTAF
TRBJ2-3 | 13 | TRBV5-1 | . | ASSERSSSTDTQY
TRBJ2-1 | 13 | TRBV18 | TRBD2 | ASSLLADYYNEQF
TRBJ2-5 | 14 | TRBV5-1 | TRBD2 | ASSPTTSGGEETQY
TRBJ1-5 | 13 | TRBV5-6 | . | ASSLGPVGNQPQH
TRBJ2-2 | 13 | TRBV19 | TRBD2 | ATHPGGRGTGELF
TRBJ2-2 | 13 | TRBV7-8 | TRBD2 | ASSTGTIPPGELF
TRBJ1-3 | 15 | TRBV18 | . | ASSPNPPGSSGNTIY
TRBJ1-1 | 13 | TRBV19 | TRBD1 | ATTGGARAGAKAF
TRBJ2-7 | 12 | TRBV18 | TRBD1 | ASSPDRVRDEQY
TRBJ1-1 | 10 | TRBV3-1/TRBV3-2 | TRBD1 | ASSRGDSEAF
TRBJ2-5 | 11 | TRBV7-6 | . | ASSLAGGETQY
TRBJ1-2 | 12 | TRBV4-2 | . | ASSQEAANYGYT
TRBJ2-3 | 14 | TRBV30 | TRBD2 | AWSVGLADTKDTQY
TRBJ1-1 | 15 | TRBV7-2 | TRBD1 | ASSLGDSRRGPTEAF
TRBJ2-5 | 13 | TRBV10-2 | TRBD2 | ACGAGGRGGETQY
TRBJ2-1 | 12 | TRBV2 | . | ASSEGGSYNEQF